This is a list of T cell receptor beta chains from one sample in a study of beta chain features in type 1 diabetes. The table came from immunoSEQ multiplex PCR; TCRdb's copy has only in-frame clones and leaves some out. The sample has approximately 150,000 clones, roughly 10% seen once; the top ten hold around 0.65%. The sample comprised central memory CD4+ T cells from blood. The receptors derive from a woman aged 40 to 50 in good health. Both conserved end residues are part of each CDR3. The D gene is left open where the match is weak. A clone size is listed for some rows: how often the clone was seen (once, few, many), or a class if it is expanded.

>TRBV5-8|NA|few|TRBJ1-1
TGTGCCAGCAGCTTGGGGAACAGGGACACTGAAGCTTTCTTT
CASSLGNRDTEAFF
>TRBV2|NA|NA|TRBJ2-7
TGTGCCAGCAGTGAACAGGGACAAACTTACGAGCAGTACTTC
CASSEQGQTYEQYF
>TRBV18|NA|few|TRBJ1-1
TGTGCCAGCTCACCACCGAGCGCCCAAAACACTGAAGCTTTCTTT
CASSPPSAQNTEAFF
>TRBV4-1|TRBD1|NA|TRBJ1-4
TGCGCCAGCAGAACGGACAGGGGGCGGGTGGATGAAAAACTGTTTTTT
CASRTDRGRVDEKLFF
>TRBV5-1|NA|NA|TRBJ2-7
TGCGCCAGCAGCTTCGAGCGGGTGAGCGAGCAGTACTTC
CASSFERVSEQYF
>TRBV11-2|TRBD1|NA|TRBJ2-1
TGTGCCAGCAGCTTATCTAGACAGGGGCATGAGCAGTTCTTC
CASSLSRQGHEQFF
>TRBV14|TRBD1|few|TRBJ1-5
TGTGCCAGCAGCCCCCGACAGGGATCGGGGTTGAGCAATCAGCCCCAGCATTTT
CASSPRQGSGLSNQPQHF
>TRBV5-6|TRBD1|NA|TRBJ1-1
TGTGCCAGCAGCCGAGGACAGGGAGGGGACGGAGCTTTCTTT
CASSRGQGGDGAFF
>TRBV6-5|NA|few|TRBJ2-3
TGTGCCAGCAGTGAACTCGTATCAGATACGCAGTATTTT
CASSELVSDTQYF
>TRBV19|TRBD1|NA|TRBJ1-1
TGTGCCAGTAGTCTCAGGGGGCGCCTAAACACTGAAGCTTTCTTT
CASSLRGRLNTEAFF
>TRBV25-1|NA|few|TRBJ2-1
TGTGCCAGCAGTGCCGAACCTAGCGTTCGGAACAATGAGCAGTTCTTC
CASSAEPSVRNNEQFF
>TRBV19|TRBD1|few|TRBJ2-2
TGTGCCAGTAGTATACTGAGACAGGGCGGCACCGGGGAGCTGTTTTTT
CASSILRQGGTGELFF
>TRBV5-1|TRBD2|NA|TRBJ2-3
TGCGCCAGCAGCTCCGGACTAGCGGGGGTTTGGGATACGCAGTATTTT
CASSSGLAGVWDTQYF
>TRBV28|TRBD1|NA|TRBJ2-7
TGTGCCAGCAGTTCCTACAGGGGGCGAGGGGAGCAGTACTTC
CASSSYRGRGEQYF
>TRBV9|NA|NA|TRBJ1-5
TGTGCCAGCAGCGTAGCTCCGTTGGGGGGGGCCCAGCATTTT
CASSVAPLGGAQHF
>TRBV4-1|TRBD2|few|TRBJ2-5
TGCGCCAGCAGCCAAGGTCCGAGCGGGGGCGAGACCCAGTACTTC
CASSQGPSGGETQYF
>TRBV7-2|TRBD2|NA|TRBJ2-7
TGCGCCAGCAGCCAACTGGGACTAGCTGTGCAGTACTTC
CASSQLGLAVQYF
>TRBV5-5|NA|few|TRBJ2-7
TGTGCCAGCAGCTTGATCAACTACGAGCAGTACTTC
CASSLINYEQYF
>TRBV11-2|NA|few|TRBJ1-5
TGTGCCAGCAGCTTATGGGGGGGAAATCAGCCCCAGCATTTT
CASSLWGGNQPQHF
>TRBV7-2|NA|NA|TRBJ2-5
TGTGCCAGCAGCTTAAGGGGGCAAGAGACCCAGTACTTC
CASSLRGQETQYF
>TRBV27|TRBD1|NA|TRBJ1-5
TGTGCCCAAACAAGGGGACAGGAATCTCCTAGCAATCAGCCCCAGCATTTT
CAQTRGQESPSNQPQHF
>TRBV18|TRBD1|NA|TRBJ2-2
TGTGCCAGCTCACCACAGAGACAGGGGACCGGGGAGCTGTTTTTT
CASSPQRQGTGELFF
>TRBV18|NA|NA|TRBJ1-6
TGTGCCAGCTCGTTACAGGAAAGCTCCTATAATTCACCCCTCCACTTT
CASSLQESSYNSPLHF
>TRBV2|NA|many|TRBJ1-3
TGTGCCAGCAGTGATTCCCTGCGCACCATATATTTT
CASSDSLRTIYF
>TRBV5-1|NA|NA|TRBJ1-3
TGCGCCAGCAGCCTACAGGGCCTCTCTGGAAACACCATATATTTT
CASSLQGLSGNTIYF
>TRBV5-1|NA|NA|TRBJ1-1
TGCGCCAGCAGCTTGGTTGCCCGGGGCACTGAAGCTTTCTTT
CASSLVARGTEAFF
>TRBV2|TRBD2|few|TRBJ2-1
TGTGCCAGCGGCGCGGGGGGGTGGACTGAGCAGTTCTTC
CASGAGGWTEQFF
>TRBV19|TRBD1|few|TRBJ2-1
TGTGCCAGTGGACAGGGGACCTACAATGAGCAGTTCTTC
CASGQGTYNEQFF
>TRBV4-1|NA|NA|TRBJ1-2
TGCGCCAGCAGCCAAGTAGAGGGATCTAACTATGGCTACACCTTC
CASSQVEGSNYGYTF
>TRBV7-2|TRBD1|many|TRBJ2-5
TGTGCCAGCAGCTTAAACGCCGGGACAGGGGAGACCCAGTACTTC
CASSLNAGTGETQYF
>TRBV2|NA|few|TRBJ2-4
TGTGCCAGCGGTTATGGGGCGACCATTCAGTACTTC
CASGYGATIQYF
>TRBV6-5|TRBD2|few|TRBJ2-3
TGTGCCAGCAGTTTCGATACTAGCGGGGGCCCGCAGTATTTT
CASSFDTSGGPQYF
>TRBV11-3|NA|NA|TRBJ2-1
TGTGCCAGCAGCCCGATTAGCGGAAACAATGAGCAGTTCTTC
CASSPISGNNEQFF
>TRBV7-2|TRBD2|NA|TRBJ2-1
TGTGCCAGCAGCCGGACTAGCGGGGGGGACACAATCTTTGAGCAGTTCTTC
CASSRTSGGDTIFEQFF
>TRBV14|TRBD2|many|TRBJ2-1
TGTGCCAGCGGGGGATATTCGCGGGGGACGAATGAGCAGTTCTTC
CASGGYSRGTNEQFF
>TRBV12-5|NA|NA|TRBJ1-5
TGTGCTAGTGGTTTGCTACAGGGCCAGCCCCAGCATTTT
CASGLLQGQPQHF
>TRBV5-1|NA|NA|TRBJ1-2
TGCGCCAGCAGCCCTCAAATTACGGGGGATGGGGGCTACACCTTC
CASSPQITGDGGYTF
>TRBV5-1|TRBD1|many|TRBJ2-6
TGCGCCAGCAGCGTAGGGGGCACCGGGGCCAACGTCCTGACTTTC
CASSVGGTGANVLTF
>TRBV7-2|TRBD1|NA|TRBJ1-4
TGTGCCAGCAGCACAGGACAGGGGGATGATAATGAAAAACTGTTTTTT
CASSTGQGDDNEKLFF
>TRBV5-6|NA|NA|TRBJ1-6
TGTGCCAGCACCAGACAGAATTCACCCCTCCACTTT
CASTRQNSPLHF
>TRBV7-8|TRBD1|few|TRBJ2-7
TGTGCCAGCAGCTTAACCGACAGGGCCTACGAGCAGTACTTC
CASSLTDRAYEQYF
>TRBV27|NA|NA|TRBJ2-6
TGTGCCAGCAGTTTAGGTTGGGGGCGTGGGGCCAACGTCCTGACTTTC
CASSLGWGRGANVLTF
>TRBV29-1|NA|few|TRBJ2-7
TGCAGCGTTGAAGATCAGGGGACCGAGCAGTACTTC
CSVEDQGTEQYF
>TRBV11-2|TRBD1|NA|TRBJ2-5
TGTGCCAGCAGCCAGGACAGGGGGCCTTCGGAGACCCAGTACTTC
CASSQDRGPSETQYF